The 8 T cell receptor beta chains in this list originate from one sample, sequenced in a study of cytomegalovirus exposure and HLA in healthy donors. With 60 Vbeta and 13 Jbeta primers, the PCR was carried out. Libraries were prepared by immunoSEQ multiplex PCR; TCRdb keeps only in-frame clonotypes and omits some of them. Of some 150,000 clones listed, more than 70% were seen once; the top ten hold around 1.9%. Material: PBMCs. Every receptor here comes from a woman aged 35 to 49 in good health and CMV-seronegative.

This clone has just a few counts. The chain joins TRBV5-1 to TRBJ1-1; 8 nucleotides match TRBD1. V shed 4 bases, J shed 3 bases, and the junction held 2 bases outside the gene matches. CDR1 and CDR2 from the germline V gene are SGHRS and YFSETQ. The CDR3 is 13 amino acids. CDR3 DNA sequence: TGCGCCAGCAGCACGGACAGGGACACTGAAGCTTTCTTT. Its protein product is CASSTDRDTEAFF. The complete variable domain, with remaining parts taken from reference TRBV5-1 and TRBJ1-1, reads KAGVTQTPRYLIKTRGQQVTLSCSPISGHRSVSWYQQTPGQGLQFLFEYFSETQRNKGNFPGRFSGRQFSNSRSEMNVSTLELGDSALYLCASSTDRDTEAFFGQGTRLTVV.

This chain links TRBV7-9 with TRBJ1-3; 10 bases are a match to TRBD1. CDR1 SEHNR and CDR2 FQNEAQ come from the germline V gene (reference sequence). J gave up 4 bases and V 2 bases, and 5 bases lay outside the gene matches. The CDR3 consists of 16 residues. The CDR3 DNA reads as TGTGCCAGCAGCTTAAGACAGGGGGCGACGGGAAACACCATATATTTT. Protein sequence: CASSLRQGATGNTIYF.

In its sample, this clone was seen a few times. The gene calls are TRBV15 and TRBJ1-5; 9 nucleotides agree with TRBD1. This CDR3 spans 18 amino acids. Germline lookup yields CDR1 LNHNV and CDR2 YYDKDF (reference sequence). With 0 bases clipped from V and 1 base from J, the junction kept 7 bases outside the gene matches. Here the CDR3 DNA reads TGTGCCACCAGCAGAGATGGGACAGGGAAGGAAAGCAATCAGCCCCAGCATTTT. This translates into CATSRDGTGKESNQPQHF.

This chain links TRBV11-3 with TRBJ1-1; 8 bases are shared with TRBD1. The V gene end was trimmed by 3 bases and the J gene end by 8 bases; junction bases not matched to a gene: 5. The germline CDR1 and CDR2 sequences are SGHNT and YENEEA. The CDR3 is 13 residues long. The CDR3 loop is CASSLDRDREAFF. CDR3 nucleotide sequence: TGTGCCAGCAGCTTGGACAGGGATCGCGAAGCTTTCTTT.

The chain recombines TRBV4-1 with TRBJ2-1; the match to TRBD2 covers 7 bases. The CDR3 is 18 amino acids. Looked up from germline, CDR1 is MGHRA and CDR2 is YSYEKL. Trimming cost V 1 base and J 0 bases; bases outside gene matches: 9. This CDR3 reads CASSQGLPGTISYNEQFF. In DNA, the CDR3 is TGCGCCAGCAGCCAAGGTCTTCCCGGGACTATCTCCTACAATGAGCAGTTCTTC.

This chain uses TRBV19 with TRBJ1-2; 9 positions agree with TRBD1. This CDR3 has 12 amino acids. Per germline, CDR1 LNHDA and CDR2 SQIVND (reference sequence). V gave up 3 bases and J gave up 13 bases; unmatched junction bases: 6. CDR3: CASSIGQGMSTF. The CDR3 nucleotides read TGTGCCAGTAGTATCGGACAGGGGATGTCCACCTTC.

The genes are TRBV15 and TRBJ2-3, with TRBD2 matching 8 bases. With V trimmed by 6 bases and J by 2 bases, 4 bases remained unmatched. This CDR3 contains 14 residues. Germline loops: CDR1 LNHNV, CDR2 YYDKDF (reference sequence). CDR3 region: CATSQRGLTDTQYF. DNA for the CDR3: TGTGCCACCAGTCAGCGGGGGCTCACAGATACGCAGTATTTT.

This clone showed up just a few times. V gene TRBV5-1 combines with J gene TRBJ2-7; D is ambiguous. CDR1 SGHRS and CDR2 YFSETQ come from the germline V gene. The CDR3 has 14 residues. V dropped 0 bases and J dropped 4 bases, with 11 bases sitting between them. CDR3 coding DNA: TGCGCCAGCAGCTTGGATTCCTCCGGGTACGAGCAGTACTTC. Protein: CASSLDSSGYEQYF.